The sequence of this T cell receptor beta chain was determined in a study of T cells in Graves' hyperthyroidism and ophthalmopathy. This clonotype came up many times. Regions amplified from RNA transcripts were the TCR beta CDR3 regions. Carried out on the TCR CDR3, a first-round RT-PCR used the HTBI primer set. In TCRdb, the multiplex PCR reads were re-called with MiXCR into one record per CDR3 protein. The table shows 350,000 to 400,000 distinct CDR3 sequences, with about 15% occurring only once. Per germline, CDR1 DFQATT and CDR2 SNEGSKA (reference sequence). After removal of 5 bases from V and 6 bases from J, the junction contained 11 bases not matched to a gene. There are 14 residues in the CDR3.

The sequenced sample was blood. V usage is TRBV20-1 and J usage is TRBJ1-2; TRBD1 aligns across 8 bases. This receptor was taken from a woman between 55 and 75 years old with Graves' hyperthyroidism. The CDR3 DNA follows: TGCAGTGCTTTCCCACAGGGGGTAACGAATGGCTACACCTTC. Its translation: CSAFPQGVTNGYTF.